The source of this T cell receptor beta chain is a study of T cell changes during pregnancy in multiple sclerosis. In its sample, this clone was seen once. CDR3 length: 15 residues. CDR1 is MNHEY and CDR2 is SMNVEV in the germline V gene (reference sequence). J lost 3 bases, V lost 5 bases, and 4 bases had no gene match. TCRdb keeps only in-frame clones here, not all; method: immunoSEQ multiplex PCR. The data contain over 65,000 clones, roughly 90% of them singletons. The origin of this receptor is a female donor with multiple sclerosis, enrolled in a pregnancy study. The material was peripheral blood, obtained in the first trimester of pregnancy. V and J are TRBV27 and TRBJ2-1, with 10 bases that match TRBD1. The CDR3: CASSRQGARYNEQFF. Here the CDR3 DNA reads TGTGCCAGCAGTCGACAGGGGGCGCGCTACAATGAGCAGTTCTTC.